The 6 T cell receptor beta chains below were found in one sample sequenced in a study of CD8 T cells in Susac syndrome. With random hexamers, reverse transcription was performed on roughly 0.5 to 1 ug of RNA. TCRdb re-analysed the immunoSEQ multiplex PCR reads in MiXCR, keeping a single row per CDR3 protein. Of 150,000 to 200,000 distinct CDR3 sequences listed, approximately 94% are singletons. Sequences were obtained from CD4+ T cells from PBMCs. The receptors shown here come from a human donor with Susac syndrome.

The chain couples TRBV6-5 to TRBJ2-7; possible D gene TRBD1, 5 bases. Between the trimmed V and J ends, which lost 6 bases and 0 bases, there was a span of 12 bases. CDR1 is MNHEY and CDR2 is SVGAGI in the germline V gene. The CDR3 loop spans 14 amino acids. CDR3 region: CASRMGQLSYEQYF. DNA for the CDR3: TGTGCCAGCAGGATGGGGCAGCTCTCCTACGAGCAGTACTTC.

The genes are TRBV19 and TRBJ2-7; 9 bases are a match to TRBD2. This CDR3 is built from 15 residues. After removal of 5 bases from V and 6 bases from J, the junction contained 11 bases not matched to a gene. Germline loops: CDR1 LNHDA, CDR2 SQIVND (reference sequence). Here the CDR3 reads CASSPTPGLAFEQYF. For the CDR3, the DNA is TGTGCCAGTAGTCCGACACCGGGACTAGCTTTCGAGCAGTACTTC.

The chain joins TRBV20-1 to TRBJ2-7; 12 nucleotides agree with TRBD1. Losses at the gene ends were 3 bases for V and 6 bases for J; bases not matched to a gene: 3. The germline V gene has CDR1 DFQATT and CDR2 SNEGSKA (reference sequence). This CDR3 spans 13 amino acids. CDR3 DNA: TGCAGTGCTAGTCGGGACAGGGGGCGCGAGCAGTACTTC. Protein product: CSASRDRGREQYF.

The chain is built from TRBV9 and TRBJ2-7, with TRBD2 matching 7 bases. The trim removed 4 bases at V and 5 bases at J, leaving 0 bases unmatched. There are 11 residues in the CDR3. Germline V gene data show CDR1 as SGDLS and CDR2 as YYNGEE. The CDR3: CASSREDEQYF. The CDR3 DNA follows: TGTGCCAGCAGCCGGGAGGACGAGCAGTACTTC.

The V gene is TRBV25-1, the J gene TRBJ2-7, with D possibly matching TRBD1 (6 bases). Trimming removed 3 bases from V and 3 bases from J, with 18 bases in between. The CDR3 runs 16 residues. CDR1 is MGHDK, CDR2 SYGVNS, per germline. DNA of the CDR3: TGTGCCAGCAGTGATCCCATGACAGGTCCGGGCTACGAGCAGTACTTC. It translates to CASSDPMTGPGYEQYF.

V is TRBV7-6 and J is TRBJ2-7; the match to TRBD1 covers 7 bases. The CDR3 contains 15 residues. V was clipped by 5 bases and J by 0 bases; unmatched bases: 7. From germline, CDR1 is SGHVS and CDR2 FNYEAQ. The CDR3 nucleotides read TGTGCCAGCAGCCTCGGGGACAGCAACTCCTACGAGCAGTACTTC. This gives the protein CASSLGDSNSYEQYF.